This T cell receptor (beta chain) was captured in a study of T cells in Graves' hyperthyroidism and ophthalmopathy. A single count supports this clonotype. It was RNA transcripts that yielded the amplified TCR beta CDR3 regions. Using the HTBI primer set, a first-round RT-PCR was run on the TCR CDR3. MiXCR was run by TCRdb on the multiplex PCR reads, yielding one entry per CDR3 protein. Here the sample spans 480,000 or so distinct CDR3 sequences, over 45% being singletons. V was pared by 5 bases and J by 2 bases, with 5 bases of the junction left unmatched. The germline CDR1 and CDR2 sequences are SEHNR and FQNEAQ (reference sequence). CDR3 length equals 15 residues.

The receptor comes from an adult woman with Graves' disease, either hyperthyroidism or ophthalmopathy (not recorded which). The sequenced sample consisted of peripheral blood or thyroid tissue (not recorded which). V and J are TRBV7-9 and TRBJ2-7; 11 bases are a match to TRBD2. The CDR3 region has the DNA TGTGCCAGCAGCCCGCCGGGACTAGCGGCCTACGAGCAGTACTTC. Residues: CASSPPGLAAYEQYF. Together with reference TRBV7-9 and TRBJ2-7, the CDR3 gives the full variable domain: DTGVSQNPRHKITKRGQNVTFRCDPISEHNRLYWYRQTLGQGPEFLTYFQNEAQLEKSRLLSDRFSAERPKGSFSTLEIQRTEQGDSAMYLCASSPPGLAAYEQYFGPGTRLTVT.